The 18 T cell receptor beta chains reported below all come from one sample, sequenced in a study of blood T cells in healthy people across ages. PCR was performed a second time for about 6 to 12 cycles using a sample-barcoded 5' primer and a J-beta primer mix. TCRdb processed the 5' RACE reads anew with MiXCR; each CDR3 protein has one entry. The data hold about 680,000 distinct CDR3 sequences, with approximately 50% observed a single time. Sequencing was carried out using blood. All receptors derive from a woman aged 60-70 years in good health.

The V gene is TRBV3-1, the J gene TRBJ2-5; TRBD2 aligns across 12 bases. From germline, CDR1 is LGHDT and CDR2 YNNKEL (reference sequence). After removal of 2 bases from V and 2 bases from J, the junction contained 3 bases not matched to a gene. This CDR3 is 16 amino acids long. The DNA for the CDR3 is TGTGCCAGCAGCCAACTAGGACTAGCGGGACAAGAGACCCAGTACTTC. Amino acids: CASSQLGLAGQETQYF.

This chain links TRBV4-3 with TRBJ2-5, with D unclear. The V and J ends lost 1 base and 1 base respectively, with 16 bases between them. CDR1 is LGHNA, CDR2 YSLEER, per germline. The CDR3 length is 17 residues. CDR3 bases: TGCGCCAGCAGCCAAGGGCCTTCCACTTGGGCCCAAGAGACCCAGTACTTC. This encodes CASSQGPSTWAQETQYF.

This clonotype occurred a few times. The V and J genes are TRBV4-3 and TRBJ1-2, with TRBD1 matching over 8 bases. The CDR3 loop spans 16 amino acids. The V gene's germline CDR1 is LGHNA and CDR2 YSLEER. With 4 bases clipped from V and 8 bases from J, the junction kept 15 bases outside the gene matches. The CDR3 DNA follows: TGCGCCAGCAGCCTGTCCTACAGACAGGGGATGAGGGGCTACACCTTC. This codes for CASSLSYRQGMRGYTF.

This clonotype was counted ten times or more. The chain is built from TRBV9 and TRBJ2-7; D unclear. Germline V gives CDR1 SGDLS, CDR2 YYNGEE. The V end was cut by 2 bases, the J end by 1 base, with 7 bases between. The CDR3 has 13 residues. CDR3 sequence (DNA): TGTGCCAGCAGCGTTGGCAATTCCTACGAGCAGTACTTC. Protein product: CASSVGNSYEQYF.

Only a few counts were recorded for this clonotype. This chain joins TRBV29-1 and TRBJ1-2, with TRBD1 matching over 8 bases. The CDR3 runs to 15 residues. The germline gives CDR1 SQVTM, CDR2 ANQGSEA. V dropped 0 bases and J dropped 4; count of bases not matched to a gene: 7. The CDR3 DNA is TGCAGCGTTGAAGACCCGGGACAGGCGGGCTATGGCTACACCTTC. Protein sequence: CSVEDPGQAGYGYTF.

The rearrangement uses TRBV28 and TRBJ1-5; 8 bases are a match to TRBD1. Germline CDR1 is MDHEN and CDR2 is SYDVKM. V lost 5 bases to trimming and J lost 5 bases; unmatched junction nucleotides: 14. CDR3 length: 17 residues. CDR3 region: CASSTRFWDRLHQPQHF. CDR3 nucleotide sequence: TGTGCCAGCAGTACTCGTTTCTGGGACAGGCTACATCAGCCCCAGCATTTT.

The chain recombines TRBV6-5 with TRBJ2-5; the D is unclear. The CDR3 is made up of 14 amino acids. From germline, CDR1 is MNHEY and CDR2 SVGAGI. V was trimmed by 1 base and J by 1 base, leaving 7 bases between them. CDR3 DNA sequence: TGTGCCAGCAGTTACTGGTCACCCCAAGAGACCCAGTACTTC. Translating it yields CASSYWSPQETQYF.

V usage is TRBV27 and J usage is TRBJ2-5; no clear D gene. Trimming removed 6 bases at V and 5 bases at J, with 13 bases between. Germline CDR1 and CDR2: MNHEY and SMNVEV (reference sequence). The CDR3 totals 13 residues. CDR3 bases: TGTGCCAGCAGACCCCGAGTTCGGGAGACCCAGTACTTC. Residues: CASRPRVRETQYF.

This clonotype was observed a few times. An end of the junction differs from the germline gene, which may be a read error. The gene calls are TRBV7-7 and TRBJ2-2, with D possibly being TRBD1 or TRBD2 (5 bases each). CDR3 length: 20 residues. Germline V CDR1 and CDR2: SSHAT, FNYEAQ (reference sequence). Written as DNA, the CDR3 is TGTGCTAGCAGCTTTAAAGGGGATGGGCAATTTCGGGAGAACACCGGGGAGCTGTTTTTT. This sequence encodes CASSFKGDGQFRENTGELFF.

This clonotype turned up a few times. The chain couples TRBV7-2 to TRBJ2-7; D ambiguous. Trimming removed 3 bases from V and 0 bases from J, with 6 bases in between. Germline values: CDR1 SGHTA, CDR2 FQGNSA. This CDR3 is built from 13 residues. CDR3 DNA: TGTGCCAGCAGCTTTCTCCCCTCCTACGAGCAGTACTTC. This translates into CASSFLPSYEQYF.

Note on this clonotype: Just one base apart from a much larger clone, this may be a read error. The V call is TRBV7-2, the J call TRBJ1-5; a possible D gene is TRBD1 (6 bases). CDR3 length equals 13 residues. Germline CDR1 SGHTA, CDR2 FQGNSA. The CDR3 sequence: CASSWDNNQPLHF. The CDR3, as DNA: TGTGCCAGCAGCTGGGACAACAATCAGCCCCTGCATTTT.

The V gene is TRBV10-3, the J gene TRBJ2-1; 11 nucleotides agree with TRBD2. The CDR3 covers 16 residues. Germline values: CDR1 ENHRY, CDR2 SYGVKD. The V and J ends lost 7 bases and 4 bases, in that order; junction bases with no gene match: 9. The CDR3: CAITEGTSGLYNEQFF. The CDR3 DNA reads as TGTGCCATCACCGAAGGGACTAGCGGACTTTACAATGAGCAGTTCTTC.

A word on this clonotype: A read error may produce the germline difference seen at one junction end. The chain employs TRBV6-2 or TRBV6-3 and TRBJ2-1, with 8 bases fitting TRBD2. The CDR3 is 17 residues long. Germline-derived CDR1 and CDR2 are MNHEY and SVGEGT. The chain's CDR3 is CASSGLAGRSSYNGQFF. Written as DNA, the CDR3 is TGTGCCAGCAGTGGTTTAGCGGGAAGGAGCTCCTACAATGGGCAGTTCTTC.

The V gene is TRBV7-3, the J gene TRBJ2-3, with D possibly being TRBD2 (5 bases). Germline V CDR1 and CDR2: SGHTA, FQGTGA. CDR3 length: 14 amino acids. V was pared by 5 bases and J by 6 bases, with 15 bases between. CDR3 residues: CASSTYSGGDTQYF. The CDR3 region has the DNA TGTGCCAGCAGCACCTACTCCGGCGGGGATACGCAGTATTTT.

V and J are TRBV18 and TRBJ1-1; D gene uncertain. The CDR3 length is 11 residues. The germline V and J ends were trimmed by 2 bases and 11 bases, with 9 bases remaining between them. CDR1 and CDR2 (germline): KGHSH, LQKENI. CDR3 sequence reads: CASSPGPRAFF. DNA for the CDR3: TGTGCCAGCTCACCAGGGCCCCGCGCTTTCTTT.

J is TRBJ2-7 and V is TRBV15, with 11 bases aligning to TRBD1. The V and J ends lost 1 base and 6 bases, in that order; junction bases with no gene match: 5. The germline V gene encodes CDR1 LNHNV and CDR2 YYDKDF (reference sequence). CDR3 length equals 15 residues. The CDR3: CATSRVRTGGSEQYF. DNA of the CDR3: TGTGCCACCAGCAGAGTGAGGACAGGGGGCTCCGAGCAGTACTTC.

There are a few counts of this clonotype. CDR3 DNA: TGTGCCAGCAGGGAACTAGCGTTGAGCTCCTACAATGAGCAGTTCTTC. It yields the protein CASRELALSSYNEQFF. The rearrangement links TRBV28 to TRBJ2-1; 7 nucleotides agree with TRBD2. The ends lost 6 bases at V and 0 bases at J; junction bases unmatched: 8. Germline-derived CDR1 and CDR2 are MDHEN and SYDVKM. The CDR3 totals 16 residues. Filled out from reference TRBV28 and TRBJ2-1, the complete variable domain reads DVKVTQSSRYLVKRTGEKVFLECVQDMDHENMFWYRQDPGLGLRLIYFSYDVKMKEKGDIPEGYSVSREKKERFSLILESASTNQTSMYLCASRELALSSYNEQFFGPGTRLTVL.

The chain employs TRBV7-3 and TRBJ2-3; D gene ambiguous. Trimming took off 2 bases at V and 2 bases at J, with 8 bases between the two ends. Germline lookup yields CDR1 SGHTA and CDR2 FQGTGA. CDR3 size: 14 residues. CDR3 in DNA: TGTGCCAGCAGCTTACTGGGGTACACAGATACGCAGTATTTT. It is translated as CASSLLGYTDTQYF.